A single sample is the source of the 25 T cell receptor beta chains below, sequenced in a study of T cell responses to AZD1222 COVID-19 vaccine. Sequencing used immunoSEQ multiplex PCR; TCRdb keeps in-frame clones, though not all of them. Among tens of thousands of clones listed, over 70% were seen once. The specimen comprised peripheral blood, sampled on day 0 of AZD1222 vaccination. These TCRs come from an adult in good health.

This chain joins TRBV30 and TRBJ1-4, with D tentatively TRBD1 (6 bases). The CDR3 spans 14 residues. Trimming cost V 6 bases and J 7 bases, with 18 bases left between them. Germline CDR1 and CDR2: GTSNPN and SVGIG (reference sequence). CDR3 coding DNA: TGTGCCTGCCATAACGGGGGGCGTAGTGAAAAACTGTTTTTT. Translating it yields CACHNGGRSEKLFF.

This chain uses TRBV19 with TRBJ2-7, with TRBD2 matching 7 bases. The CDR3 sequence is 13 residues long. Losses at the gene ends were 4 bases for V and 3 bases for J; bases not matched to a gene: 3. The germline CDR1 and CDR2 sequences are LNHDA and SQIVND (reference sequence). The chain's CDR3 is CASSRAGVYEQYF. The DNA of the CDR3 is TGTGCCAGTAGTAGGGCGGGAGTCTACGAGCAGTACTTC.

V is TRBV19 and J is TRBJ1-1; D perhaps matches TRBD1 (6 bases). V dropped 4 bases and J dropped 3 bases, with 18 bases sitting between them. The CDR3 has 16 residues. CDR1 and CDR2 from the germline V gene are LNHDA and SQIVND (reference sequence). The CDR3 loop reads CASSTREGGPYTEAFF. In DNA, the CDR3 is TGTGCCAGTAGTACCAGAGAAGGGGGGCCGTACACTGAAGCTTTCTTT.

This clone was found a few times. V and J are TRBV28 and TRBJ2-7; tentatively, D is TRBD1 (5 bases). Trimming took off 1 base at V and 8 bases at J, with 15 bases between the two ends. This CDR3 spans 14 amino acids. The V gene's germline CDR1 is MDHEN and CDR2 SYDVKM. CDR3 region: CASSLSGLRQKQYF. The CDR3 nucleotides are TGTGCCAGCAGTTTATCGGGCCTGAGACAGAAGCAGTACTTC.

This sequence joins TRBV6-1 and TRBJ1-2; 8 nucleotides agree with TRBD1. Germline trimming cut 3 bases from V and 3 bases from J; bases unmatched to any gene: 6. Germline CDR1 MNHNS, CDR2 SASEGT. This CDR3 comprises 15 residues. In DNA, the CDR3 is TGTGCCAGCAGTGAGGGGACAGGTCGCGACTATGGCTACACCTTC. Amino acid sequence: CASSEGTGRDYGYTF.

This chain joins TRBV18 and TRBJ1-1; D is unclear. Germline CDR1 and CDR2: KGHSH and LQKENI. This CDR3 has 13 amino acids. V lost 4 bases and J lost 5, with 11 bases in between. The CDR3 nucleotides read TGTGCCAGCTCACAAGGGCAAGGGACTGAAGCTTTCTTT. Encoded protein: CASSQGQGTEAFF.

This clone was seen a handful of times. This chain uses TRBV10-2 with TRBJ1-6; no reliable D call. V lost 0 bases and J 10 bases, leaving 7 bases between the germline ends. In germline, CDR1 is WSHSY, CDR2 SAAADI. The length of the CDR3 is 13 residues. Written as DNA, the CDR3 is TGCGCCAGCAGTGAGTCTTCTGGCTCACCCCTCCACTTT. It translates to CASSESSGSPLHF.

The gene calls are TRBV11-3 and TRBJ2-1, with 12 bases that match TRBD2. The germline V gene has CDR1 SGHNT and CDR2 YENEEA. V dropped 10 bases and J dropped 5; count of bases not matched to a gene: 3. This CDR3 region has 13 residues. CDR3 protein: CATGLAGNNEQFF. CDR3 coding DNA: TGTGCCACCGGACTAGCGGGGAACAATGAGCAGTTCTTC.

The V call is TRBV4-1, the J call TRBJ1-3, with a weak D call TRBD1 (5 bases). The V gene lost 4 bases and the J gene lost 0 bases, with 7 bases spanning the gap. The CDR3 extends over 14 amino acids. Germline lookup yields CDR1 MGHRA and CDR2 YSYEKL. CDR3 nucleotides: TGCGCCAGCAGCCCAGGACACTCTGGAAACACCATATATTTT. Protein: CASSPGHSGNTIYF.

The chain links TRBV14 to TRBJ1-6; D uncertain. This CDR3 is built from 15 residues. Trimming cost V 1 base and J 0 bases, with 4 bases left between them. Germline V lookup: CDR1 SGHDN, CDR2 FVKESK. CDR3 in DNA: TGTGCCAGCAGCCAAGGGGTCTCCTATAATTCACCCCTCCACTTT. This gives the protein CASSQGVSYNSPLHF.

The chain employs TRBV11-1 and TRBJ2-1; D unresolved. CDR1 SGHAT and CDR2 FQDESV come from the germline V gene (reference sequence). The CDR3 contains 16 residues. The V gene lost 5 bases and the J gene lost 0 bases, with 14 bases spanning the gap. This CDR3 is CASSDRLGSSYNEQFF. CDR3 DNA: TGTGCCAGCAGCGACCGACTGGGTAGCTCCTACAATGAGCAGTTCTTC.

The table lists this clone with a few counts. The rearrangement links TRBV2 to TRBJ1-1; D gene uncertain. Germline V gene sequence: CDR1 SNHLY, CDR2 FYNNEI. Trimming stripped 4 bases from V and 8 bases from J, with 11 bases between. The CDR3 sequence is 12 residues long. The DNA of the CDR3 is TGTGCCAGCAGTGGGCTTGGTCCAGAAGCTTTCTTT. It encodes CASSGLGPEAFF.

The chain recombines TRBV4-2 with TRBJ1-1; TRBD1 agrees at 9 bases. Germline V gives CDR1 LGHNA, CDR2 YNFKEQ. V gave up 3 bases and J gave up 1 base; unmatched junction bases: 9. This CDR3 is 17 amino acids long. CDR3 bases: TGTGCCAGCAGCCACGCCGGGACAGGGTATCCGAACACTGAAGCTTTCTTT. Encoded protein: CASSHAGTGYPNTEAFF.

The DNA for the CDR3 is TGTGCCAGCAGCCTACCCGGGAACACTGAAGCTTTCTTT. This translates into CASSLPGNTEAFF. The chain recombines TRBV7-9 with TRBJ1-1; no reliable D call. The CDR3 sequence is 13 residues long. In germline, CDR1 is SEHNR, CDR2 FQNEAQ (reference sequence). V dropped 5 bases and J dropped 1 base, with 8 bases sitting between them.

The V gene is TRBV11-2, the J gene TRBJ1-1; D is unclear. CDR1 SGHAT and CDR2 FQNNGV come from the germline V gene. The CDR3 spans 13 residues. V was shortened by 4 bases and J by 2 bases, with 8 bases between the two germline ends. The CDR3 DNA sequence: TGTGCCAGCAGCTCCCAAGGCAACACTGAAGCTTTCTTT. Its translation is CASSSQGNTEAFF.

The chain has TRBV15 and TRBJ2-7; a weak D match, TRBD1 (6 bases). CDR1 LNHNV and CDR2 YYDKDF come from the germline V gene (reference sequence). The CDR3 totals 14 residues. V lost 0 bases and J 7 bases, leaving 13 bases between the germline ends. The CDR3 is CATSRDKGVGEQYF. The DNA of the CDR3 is TGTGCCACCAGCAGAGATAAGGGGGTAGGGGAGCAGTACTTC.

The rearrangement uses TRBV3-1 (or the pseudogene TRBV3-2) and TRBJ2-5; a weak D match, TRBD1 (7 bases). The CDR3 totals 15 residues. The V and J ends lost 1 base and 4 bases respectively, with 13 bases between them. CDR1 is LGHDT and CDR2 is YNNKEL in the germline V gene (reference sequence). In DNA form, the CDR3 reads TGTGCCAGCAGCCAAGGGGGGGCAGGGGGAGAGACCCAGTACTTC. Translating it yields CASSQGGAGGETQYF.

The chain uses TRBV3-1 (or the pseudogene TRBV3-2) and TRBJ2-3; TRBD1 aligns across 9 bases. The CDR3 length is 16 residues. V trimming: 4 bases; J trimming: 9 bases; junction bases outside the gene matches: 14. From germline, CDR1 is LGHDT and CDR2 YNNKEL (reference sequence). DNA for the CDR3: TGTGCCAGCAGCCCGTCGAGCCGGACAGGGGATAGGACGCAGTATTTT. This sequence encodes CASSPSSRTGDRTQYF.

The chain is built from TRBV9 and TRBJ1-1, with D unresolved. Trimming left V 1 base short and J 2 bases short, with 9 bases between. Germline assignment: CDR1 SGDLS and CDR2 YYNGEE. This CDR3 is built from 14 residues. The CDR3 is CASSVQTQNTEAFF. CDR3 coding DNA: TGTGCCAGCAGCGTACAGACACAAAACACTGAAGCTTTCTTT.

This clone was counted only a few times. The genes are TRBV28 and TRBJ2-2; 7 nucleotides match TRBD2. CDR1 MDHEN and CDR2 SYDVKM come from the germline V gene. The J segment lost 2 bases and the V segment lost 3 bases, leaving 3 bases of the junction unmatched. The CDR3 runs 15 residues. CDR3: CASSFPGGNTGELFF. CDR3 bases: TGTGCCAGCAGTTTTCCGGGGGGAAACACCGGGGAGCTGTTTTTT.

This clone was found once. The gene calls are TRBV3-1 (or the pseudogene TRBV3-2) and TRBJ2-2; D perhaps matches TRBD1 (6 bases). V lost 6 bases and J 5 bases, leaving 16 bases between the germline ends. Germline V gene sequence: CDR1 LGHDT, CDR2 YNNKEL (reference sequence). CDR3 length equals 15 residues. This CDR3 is CASSQGSGRTGELFF. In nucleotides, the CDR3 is TGTGCCAGCAGTCAGGGGAGTGGCCGAACCGGGGAGCTGTTTTTT.

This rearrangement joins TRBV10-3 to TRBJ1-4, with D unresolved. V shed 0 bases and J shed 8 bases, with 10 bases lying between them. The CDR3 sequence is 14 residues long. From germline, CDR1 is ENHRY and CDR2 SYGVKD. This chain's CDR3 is CAISESRWREKLFF. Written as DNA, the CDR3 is TGTGCCATCAGTGAGTCGCGGTGGAGGGAAAAACTGTTTTTT.

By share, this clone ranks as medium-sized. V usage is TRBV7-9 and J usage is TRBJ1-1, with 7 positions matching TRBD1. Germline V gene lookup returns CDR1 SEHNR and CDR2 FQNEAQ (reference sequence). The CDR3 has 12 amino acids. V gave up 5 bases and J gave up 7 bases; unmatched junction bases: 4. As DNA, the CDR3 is TGTGCCAGCAGCACAGGGGTAAGTGAAGCTTTCTTT. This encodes CASSTGVSEAFF.

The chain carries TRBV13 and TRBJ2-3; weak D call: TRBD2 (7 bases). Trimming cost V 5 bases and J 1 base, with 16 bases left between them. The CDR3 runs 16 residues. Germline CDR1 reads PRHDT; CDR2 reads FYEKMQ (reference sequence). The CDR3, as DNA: TGTGCCAGCAGCGGGCGGGGGCGGAGCGGCACAGATACGCAGTATTTT. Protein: CASSGRGRSGTDTQYF.

The CDR3 DNA is TGTGCCAGCAGCCCAAGGACCACCGGGGAGCTGTTTTTT. It encodes CASSPRTTGELFF. This rearrangement joins TRBV3-1 (or the pseudogene TRBV3-2) to TRBJ2-2, with no clear D. The germline gives CDR1 LGHDT, CDR2 YNNKEL (reference sequence). The CDR3 contains 13 residues. Deletions cut 4 bases from V and 4 bases from J, with 7 bases between.